The clone carrying this TCR beta chain has a single count. What it binds is unknown. CDR3 length: 15 amino acids. CDR1 is SGDLS and CDR2 is YYNGEE in the germline V gene. V lost 4 bases and J lost 5, with 16 bases in between. This sample was included in a study of pediatric ulcerative colitis. The rectum was sampled with one to two pinch biopsies at colonoscopy. Ulcerative colitis patients received no immunosuppressive medication before the diagnostic colonoscopy. Study-wide results and caveats: Rectal pinch biopsies may have included blood-derived T cells, especially in patients with overt colitis. Blood-rectal clonal overlap within each person was significantly higher in ulcerative colitis patients than controls.

Repertoires were generated with immunoSEQ multiplex PCR, while TCRdb's copy carries only in-frame clones and drops some. The data hold 18,000 or so clones, with roughly 69% observed a single time. This TCR was sampled from a boy between 5 and 17 years old with moderate ulcerative colitis. This chain links TRBV9 with TRBJ1-5; D perhaps matches TRBD1 (5 bases). The sequenced material came from gut tissue. The CDR3 nucleotides read TGTGCCAGCAGCACGGGACCGGTAGACCATCAGCCCCAGCATTTT. This encodes CASSTGPVDHQPQHF.